These 22 T cell receptor beta chains share one sample of origin, sequenced in a study of vaccination and CD4 T cells after COVID-19. Indicated treatment: approximately 9-day PBMC culture with coronavirus spike peptide pools or control peptides (ViraFEST assay). The unexposed donor's CD4+ T cells were collected before the COVID-19 pandemic (2011-2018). No cognate antigen is known for these TCRs. Cultured CD4+ T cells had their DNA profiled by the Oncomine TCR Beta short-read assay. Once CD4+ T cells had been cultured, genomic DNA was extracted from them. TCRdb called the PCR reads again in MiXCR, with one record for every CDR3 protein. The sample carries more than 10,000 distinct CDR3 sequences, 25% to 35% recorded once. Sample: CD4+ T cells from blood, cultured in vitro. The receptor source for this set is a human donor in good health.

V gene TRBV19 combines with J gene TRBJ2-6; D not certain. V shed 3 bases and J shed 2 bases, with 8 bases lying between them. CDR1 LNHDA and CDR2 SQIVND come from the germline V gene (reference sequence). CDR3 length: 15 residues. As DNA, the CDR3 is TGTGCCAGTAGTATTTGGGGTACTGGGGCCAACGTCCTGACTTTC. Amino acid sequence: CASSIWGTGANVLTF.

The gene calls are TRBV7-2 and TRBJ1-1, with 11 bases identical to TRBD1. Trimming cost V 5 bases and J 6 bases; bases outside gene matches: 8. Germline assignment: CDR1 SGHTA and CDR2 FQGNSA. CDR3 length: 15 amino acids. For the CDR3, the DNA is TGTGCCAGCAGCCATAGGACAGGGGGCTCCTCTGAAGCTTTCTTT. Encoded protein: CASSHRTGGSSEAFF.

The rearrangement links TRBV5-1 to TRBJ1-1, with D hard to call. Trimming removed 1 base from V and 2 bases from J, with 12 bases in between. The CDR3 covers 15 residues. Germline V gene lookup returns CDR1 SGHRS and CDR2 YFSETQ. CDR3 loop: CASSLNMGSNTEAFF. DNA of the CDR3: TGCGCCAGCAGCTTGAATATGGGTTCCAACACTGAAGCTTTCTTT.

This clonotype was recorded only once. The chain recombines TRBV5-1 with TRBJ2-5; D might be TRBD2 (6 bases). V lost 6 bases to trimming and J lost 1 base, with 10 bases between them. This CDR3 spans 13 amino acids. From germline, CDR1 is SGHRS and CDR2 YFSETQ. The CDR3, as DNA: TGCGCCAGCACCCGGGAGTCCCAAGAGACCCAGTACTTC. It specifies CASTRESQETQYF. Looking up the rest from reference TRBV5-1 and TRBJ2-5 gives the full variable domain: KAGVTQTPRYLIKTRGQQVTLSCSPISGHRSVSWYQQTPGQGLQFLFEYFSETQRNKGNFPGRFSGRQFSNSRSEMNVSTLELGDSALYLCASTRESQETQYFGPGTRLLVL.

The chain carries TRBV7-2 and TRBJ2-3, with a tentative D call TRBD2 (6 bases). CDR1 is SGHTA, CDR2 FQGNSA, per germline. The germline V and J ends were trimmed by 1 base and 4 bases, with 9 bases remaining between them. The CDR3 length is 14 residues. Here the CDR3 reads CASSLVLAADTQYF. The CDR3 DNA reads as TGTGCCAGCAGCTTAGTACTAGCAGCAGATACGCAGTATTTT.

The V call is TRBV4-1, the J call TRBJ2-7, with 7 bases fitting TRBD2. The CDR3 covers 16 residues. In germline, CDR1 is MGHRA, CDR2 YSYEKL. The V gene end was trimmed by 0 bases and the J gene end by 5 bases; junction bases not matched to a gene: 10. The CDR3 reads CASSQEGLVRSNEQYF. DNA for the CDR3: TGCGCCAGCAGCCAAGAAGGACTAGTTAGATCTAACGAGCAGTACTTC.

Comment on this clonotype: The conserved phenylalanine or tryptophan normally closing the CDR3 is absent here, so this likely arose from a read error. The genes are TRBV20-1 and TRBJ1-2, with D possibly matching TRBD1 (6 bases). Germline V CDR1 and CDR2: DFQATT, SNEGSKA (reference sequence). CDR3 length equals 12 residues. Trimming removed 5 bases from V and 4 bases from J, with 11 bases in between. CDR3 in DNA: TGCAGTGCTCCGGACAGCCGCTATGGCTACACCCTC. Translated, it gives CSAPDSRYGYTL.

Sample share makes this clonotype medium-sized (0.01 to 0.1%). The gene calls are TRBV20-1 and TRBJ1-5; D is undetermined. V was clipped by 8 bases and J by 7 bases, with 15 bases between them. Germline CDR1 reads DFQATT; CDR2 reads SNEGSKA (reference sequence). The CDR3 runs to 12 residues. The CDR3: CSFPRLNQPQHF. The CDR3 DNA reads as TGCAGTTTCCCGCGACTGAACCAGCCCCAGCATTTT.

A few counts support this clonotype. V and J are TRBV7-2 and TRBJ2-3; D not certain. The CDR3 has 12 residues. With 4 bases removed from V and 4 bases from J, the gap between germline ends came to 6 bases. CDR1 is SGHTA, CDR2 FQGNSA, per germline. CDR3 bases: TGTGCCAGCAGCTCCCTCCCAGATACGCAGTATTTT. It translates to CASSSLPDTQYF.

This clonotype was seen more than once but under ten times. The chain joins TRBV6-1 to TRBJ1-2, with 9 bases aligning to TRBD1. CDR1 and CDR2 (germline): MNHNS, SASEGT. CDR3 length: 14 residues. J gave up 8 bases and V 6 bases, and 10 bases lay outside the gene matches. The CDR3 coding sequence is TGTGCCAGCAGAGTTACCGGGACAGGGAACGGCTACACCTTC. Protein product: CASRVTGTGNGYTF.

This clonotype was seen more than once but under ten times. The chain couples TRBV7-3 to TRBJ2-7; 7 bases fit TRBD2. The length of the CDR3 is 16 residues. CDR1 and CDR2 (germline): SGHTA, FQGTGA. Losses at the gene ends were 5 bases for V and 3 bases for J; bases not matched to a gene: 13. Written as DNA, the CDR3 is TGTGCCAGCAGCCCGGCGGGGGTGGAGGGCGGCTACGAGCAGTACTTC. It translates to CASSPAGVEGGYEQYF.

The gene calls are TRBV4-3 and TRBJ2-1, with TRBD2 matching over 8 bases. The V segment lost 0 bases and the J segment 10 bases; nucleotides outside the gene matches: 11. The CDR3 totals 16 residues. The germline gives CDR1 LGHNA, CDR2 YSLEER. For the CDR3, the DNA is TGCGCCAGCAGCCAAGAGACACCTTTACTAGCGGCAGAGCAGTTCTTC. The encoded protein is CASSQETPLLAAEQFF.

This clonotype is termed hyperexpanded. The rearrangement uses TRBV6-2 or TRBV6-3 and TRBJ2-7, with D possibly being TRBD2 (5 bases). This CDR3 is built from 15 residues. Trimming shortened V by 1 base and J by 1 base, and 11 bases separated the two germline ends. The germline V gene has CDR1 MNHEY and CDR2 SVGEGT. The CDR3 is CASSYLAGPSYEQYF. In DNA form, the CDR3 reads TGTGCCAGCAGTTACTTGGCGGGCCCATCCTACGAGCAGTACTTC.

The chain joins TRBV10-3 to TRBJ2-1; no definite D call. Trimming cost V 8 bases and J 9 bases, with 14 bases left between them. The length of the CDR3 is 12 residues. In germline, CDR1 is ENHRY, CDR2 SYGVKD. DNA for the CDR3: TGTGCCATCGCCCTTCCCGATGGTGAGCAGTTCTTC. This translates into CAIALPDGEQFF.

The table lists this clonotype with a few counts. This rearrangement joins TRBV20-1 to TRBJ1-2; 8 positions match TRBD1. The V gene's germline CDR1 is DFQATT and CDR2 SNEGSKA (reference sequence). The CDR3 is made up of 15 amino acids. Trimming removed 3 bases from V and 8 bases from J; junction bases left unmatched: 14. Here the CDR3 DNA reads TGCAGTGCTAGCCTAAGGACCCCAACAGGGGGAGGCTACACCTTC. Protein sequence: CSASLRTPTGGGYTF.

The chain couples TRBV19 to TRBJ2-1, with D unclear. Germline V gene lookup returns CDR1 LNHDA and CDR2 SQIVND (reference sequence). V shed 4 bases and J shed 6 bases, with 16 bases lying between them. The CDR3 contains 15 residues. The DNA for the CDR3 is TGTGCCAGTAGTACTTCGGCCTCATTCCGCAATGAGCAGTTCTTC. Protein sequence: CASSTSASFRNEQFF.

This clonotype was counted between two and nine times. The chain uses TRBV7-8 and TRBJ1-5; tentatively, D is TRBD1 (5 bases). CDR1 is SGHVS, CDR2 FQNEAQ, per germline. CDR3 length: 14 residues. V was shortened by 1 base and J by 5 bases, with 9 bases between the two germline ends. This CDR3 is CASSLGWGDQPQHF. CDR3 bases: TGTGCCAGCAGCTTAGGCTGGGGGGATCAGCCCCAGCATTTT.

The chain has TRBV20-1 and TRBJ2-1; D may match TRBD1 or TRBD2 (5 bases each). Germline values: CDR1 DFQATT, CDR2 SNEGSKA (reference sequence). The CDR3 length is 11 residues. The CDR3 sequence is CSEGPRNEQFF. The CDR3 DNA reads TGCAGCGAGGGACCCCGGAATGAGCAGTTCTTC.

There are a few counts of this clonotype. The J gene is TRBJ1-1, the V gene TRBV29-1; TRBD1 is a possible D gene (5 bases). The CDR3 has 12 residues. The germline V and J ends were trimmed by 4 bases and 5 bases, with 11 bases remaining between them. Germline loops: CDR1 SQVTM, CDR2 ANQGSEA. CDR3 amino acids: CSVGGWGTEAFF. Here the CDR3 DNA reads TGCAGCGTTGGGGGATGGGGGACTGAAGCTTTCTTT.

The sample holds a few counts of this clonotype. The chain combines TRBV19 with TRBJ1-2, with D perhaps matching TRBD1 (5 bases). The CDR3 runs 14 residues. With 5 bases removed from V and 8 bases from J, the gap between germline ends came to 18 bases. In germline, CDR1 is LNHDA, CDR2 SQIVND (reference sequence). CDR3: CASSATAMAGGYTF. The CDR3 nucleotides read TGTGCCAGTAGTGCGACAGCCATGGCGGGGGGCTACACCTTC.

This chain connects TRBV18 to TRBJ2-2; D is unresolved. The germline V gene has CDR1 KGHSH and CDR2 LQKENI. CDR3 length: 15 amino acids. Trimming took 2 bases from V and 6 from J, leaving 13 bases between them. The CDR3 nucleotides read TGTGCCAGCTCACCAGGCATACTATACTCCGGGGAGCTGTTTTTT. It translates to CASSPGILYSGELFF.

J is TRBJ2-3 and V is TRBV6-1; 11 bases are a match to TRBD2. The CDR3 length is 15 residues. V dropped 9 bases and J dropped 5; count of bases not matched to a gene: 10. Germline-derived CDR1 and CDR2 are MNHNS and SASEGT. The CDR3 coding sequence is TGTGCCAGTTTACATAGCGGGAGGGCCAAAGATACGCAGTATTTT. Its protein is CASLHSGRAKDTQYF.